This record concerns one T cell receptor (beta chain) sequence. The antigen remains undetermined. Time point here: pre-treatment sample, taken before nivolumab and TIL therapy. The data derive from a study of TIL therapy for anti-PD-1-resistant metastatic lung cancer. The wider study: Median patient age was approximately 59, ranging 38-75 years. Most patients had lung adenocarcinoma.

This was the immunoSEQ v3 assay. Survey-level samples got 2 million or so read pairs; deep-level samples got about 5-6 million. Method: immunoSEQ multiplex PCR; TCRdb's copy keeps in-frame clones and lacks some. The repertoire holds 15,000 to 20,000 clones, 83% seen once, with 2.2% in the top ten. Study observations and caveats: Patients were highly selected, enriched for treatment-naive, never-smoker and oncogene-addicted cases.

This specimen consisted of blood, obtained at baseline. This clonotype was sampled from a person between 25 and 80 years old with non-small cell lung cancer.

The CDR3 loop reads CAIMPSDRPKFYGYTF. CDR3 bases: TGTGCCATCATGCCGTCGGACAGACCGAAGTTCTATGGCTACACCTTC. This sequence joins TRBV10-3 and TRBJ1-2; TRBD1 might be the D (6 bases). This CDR3 comprises 16 residues. V was trimmed by 7 bases and J by 4 bases, leaving 22 bases between them. Germline CDR1 and CDR2: ENHRY and SYGVKD.